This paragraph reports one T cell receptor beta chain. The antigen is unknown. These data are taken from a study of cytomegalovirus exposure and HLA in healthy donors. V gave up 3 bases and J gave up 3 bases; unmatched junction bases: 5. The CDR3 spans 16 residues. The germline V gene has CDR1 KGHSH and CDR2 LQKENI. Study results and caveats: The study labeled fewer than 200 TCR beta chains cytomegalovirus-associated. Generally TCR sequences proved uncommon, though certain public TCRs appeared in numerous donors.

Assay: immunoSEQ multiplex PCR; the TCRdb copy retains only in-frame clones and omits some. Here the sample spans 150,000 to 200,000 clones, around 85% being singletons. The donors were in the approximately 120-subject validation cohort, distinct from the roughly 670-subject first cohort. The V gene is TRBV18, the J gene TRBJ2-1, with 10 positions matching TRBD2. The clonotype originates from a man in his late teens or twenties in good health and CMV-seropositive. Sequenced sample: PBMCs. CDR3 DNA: TGTGCCAGCTCACCCCCTAGCGGGAGTAGCTACAATGAGCAGTTCTTC. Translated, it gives CASSPPSGSSYNEQFF.